This entry describes one T cell receptor (beta chain). Assay: immunoSEQ multiplex PCR; the TCRdb copy retains only in-frame clones and omits some. The data contain approximately 210,000 clones, over 65% of them singletons. This sample was taken from a study of blood T cell repertoires in COVID-19. As for the study in general: The analysed material was cDNA or gDNA that came from T cells, B-cell-depleted T cells, or PBMCs.

Trimming pared 2 bases from V and 2 bases from J, leaving 10 bases between. The CDR3 is 15 residues long. Germline-derived CDR1 and CDR2 are SGHVS and FNYEAQ. Enrolled through a virtual design, the participants were between 18 and 89 years of age and came from 24 US areas. Participants' own reports of clinical history determined their cohort assignment. The chain couples TRBV7-6 to TRBJ2-1; D ambiguous. The TCR originated in a woman in her sixties or seventies who had recovered from COVID-19. Sequenced input: PBMCs or T cells enriched from blood (not recorded which). The CDR3 DNA reads TGTGCCAGCAGCTTAAATGCAGGCACCTACAATGAGCAGTTCTTC. It specifies CASSLNAGTYNEQFF.